These T cell receptor beta chains were read from a single sample in a study of OX40 agonist ivuxolimab in advanced cancers. This table comes from immunoSEQ multiplex PCR, and its TCRdb copy is limited to in-frame clones, with some not included. The repertoire has 95,000 to 150,000 clones, roughly 93% of them found once; the top ten carry about 0.15%. The sample in question was CD4+ or CD8+ T cells sorted from blood, obtained in a trial of the OX40 agonist ivuxolimab. These receptors were collected from an adult with an advanced solid tumor such as melanoma, head and neck, liver or kidney cancer. The CDR3 runs from the conserved cysteine through the conserved F or W. D genes are given only for firm matches. Not every row has a clone size; where given, it reads once, few, many or a size class.

j_call | d_call | v_call | clone_size | cdr3_nt | cdr3_aa
TRBJ2-7 | . | TRBV7-2 | . | TGTGCCAGCAGCTTAGTGTTGGAATACGAGCAGTACTTC | CASSLVLEYEQYF
TRBJ1-6 | . | TRBV28 | . | TGTGCCAGCAGTCATCCGAAGGGGGGCGCGGGAGCCTATAATTCACCCCTCCACTTT | CASSHPKGGAGAYNSPLHF
TRBJ1-6 | . | TRBV7-9 | . | TGTGCCAGCAGCCAAAGGCAGGGAAGAGGGTATAATTCACCCCTCCACTTT | CASSQRQGRGYNSPLHF
TRBJ1-6 | . | TRBV28 | . | TGTGCCAGCAGTGTGTCGAGCTCCTATAATTCACCCCTCCACTTT | CASSVSSSYNSPLHF
TRBJ2-1 | TRBD2 | TRBV6-5 | . | TGTGCCAGCAGACTAGCGGGGAGATACAATGAGCAGTTCTTC | CASRLAGRYNEQFF
TRBJ1-2 | . | TRBV27 | . | TGTGCCAGCAGCCCGGGACGTCGCGGGCGAGGCTACACCTTC | CASSPGRRGRGYTF
TRBJ1-6 | . | TRBV6-5 | few | TGTGCCACCCGGGGGGGCAATTCACCCCTCCACTTT | CATRGGNSPLHF
TRBJ2-3 | . | TRBV5-1 | . | TGCGCCAGCAGCTTGGAGACGAGCACAGATACGCAGTATTTT | CASSLETSTDTQYF
TRBJ1-1 | . | TRBV7-2 | . | TGTGCCAGCAGCTTAGTCCGTGACAGGAGAAGGAACATGAACACTGAAGCTTTCTTT | CASSLVRDRRRNMNTEAFF
TRBJ1-1 | . | TRBV5-4 | . | TGTGCCAGCAGCTTGCAGGGTCGAAACACTGAAGCTTTCTTT | CASSLQGRNTEAFF